A single sample gave rise to the 29 T cell receptor beta chains below, sequenced in a study of blood T cell repertoires in COVID-19. The data were produced by immunoSEQ multiplex PCR, yet TCRdb's version contains in-frame clones alone and is incomplete. This table has roughly 340,000 clones, around 92% appearing once. The specimen was peripheral blood. The receptors were gathered from a woman aged 25 to 39 with COVID-19, enrolled during active disease.

The J gene is TRBJ2-3, the V gene TRBV6-2 or TRBV6-3, with TRBD1 matching 7 bases. Unmatched junction bases numbered 2, after V lost 2 bases and J lost 0 bases. The length of the CDR3 is 15 residues. CDR1 and CDR2 (germline): MNHEY, SVGEGT. The CDR3 reads CASSYAQGSTDTQYF. The CDR3 DNA reads TGTGCCAGCAGTTACGCACAGGGGAGCACAGATACGCAGTATTTT.

V gene TRBV7-2 combines with J gene TRBJ1-1; tentative D call: TRBD1 (5 bases). The CDR3 has 13 amino acids. The V end lost 5 bases, the J end lost 4 bases, and 11 bases lay between the germline ends. CDR1 is SGHTA, CDR2 FQGNSA, per germline. The CDR3 loop reads CASSAPGGTEAFF. For the CDR3, the DNA is TGTGCCAGCAGCGCGCCGGGGGGCACTGAAGCTTTCTTT.

The chain employs TRBV19 and TRBJ2-5, with TRBD1 identical over 9 bases. Germline V CDR1 and CDR2: LNHDA, SQIVND (reference sequence). Germline trimming cut 6 bases from V and 5 bases from J; bases unmatched to any gene: 10. This CDR3 has 15 amino acids. The CDR3, as DNA: TGTGCCAGTAGCTTGGGGACAGGGAGTTTGGAGACCCAGTACTTC. Encoded protein: CASSLGTGSLETQYF.

This clone showed up just a few times. The chain carries TRBV9 and TRBJ1-2; the D is unclear. The CDR3 covers 13 residues. Germline CDR1 and CDR2: SGDLS and YYNGEE. V shed 0 bases and J shed 2 bases, with 5 bases lying between them. CDR3 in DNA: TGTGCCAGCAGCGTAGCTGTGAACTATGGCTACACCTTC. This encodes CASSVAVNYGYTF.

In this sample, this clone turned up once. The CDR3: CASSAFWGGGQNSPLHF. The CDR3 DNA is TGTGCCAGCAGCGCCTTTTGGGGAGGGGGTCAAAATTCACCCCTCCACTTT. This rearrangement joins TRBV6-4 to TRBJ1-6, with TRBD1 as a possible D gene (6 bases). The CDR3 spans 17 residues. V was clipped by 6 bases and J by 7 bases, with 22 bases between them. Germline V CDR1 and CDR2: MRHNA, SNTAGT.

The J gene is TRBJ1-1, the V gene TRBV6-5; 7 bases agree with TRBD1. Losses at the gene ends were 10 bases for V and 1 base for J; bases not matched to a gene: 9. The germline gives CDR1 MNHEY, CDR2 SVGAGI. This CDR3 is 14 amino acids long. The CDR3 is CATLKGQWNTEAFF. In nucleotides, the CDR3 is TGTGCCACCCTAAAGGGACAGTGGAACACTGAAGCTTTCTTT.

The V and J genes are TRBV24-1 and TRBJ2-2; TRBD1 is a possible D gene (6 bases). CDR1 KGHDR and CDR2 SFDVKD come from the germline V gene. Trimming took 6 bases from V and 3 from J, leaving 13 bases between them. The CDR3 has 15 amino acids. The CDR3 DNA sequence: TGTGCCACCAGTTACGCACAGGGTGACACCGGGGAGCTGTTTTTT. Amino acid sequence: CATSYAQGDTGELFF.

A word on this clone: The identical CDR3 is also encoded by other nucleotide sequences in the sample. This chain joins TRBV5-6 and TRBJ1-5; D remains ambiguous. Germline V gene sequence: CDR1 SGHDT, CDR2 YYEEEE. The CDR3 has 15 residues. The V end was cut by 0 bases, the J end by 3 bases, with 10 bases between. CDR3 DNA sequence: TGTGCCAGCAGCTTGGGTGGTGGCTCCAATCAGCCCCAGCATTTT. This codes for CASSLGGGSNQPQHF.

The chain joins TRBV19 to TRBJ2-5, with 8 bases aligning to TRBD2. This CDR3 has 17 residues. In germline, CDR1 is LNHDA, CDR2 SQIVND (reference sequence). Trimming at V came to 4 bases and at J to 3 bases, leaving 13 bases not matched to a gene. CDR3 nucleotide sequence: TGTGCCAGTAGTAGTCCCACGGCGGGGGGCCTAAAAGAGACCCAGTACTTC. Residues: CASSSPTAGGLKETQYF.

The rearrangement links TRBV4-3 to TRBJ1-4; D is possibly TRBD1 (5 bases). Trimming cost V 1 base and J 4 bases, with 10 bases left between them. CDR3 size: 15 residues. Germline CDR1 reads LGHNA; CDR2 reads YSLEER. The CDR3 bases are TGCGCCAGCAGCCAAGTTTCAGGGAATAATGAAAAACTGTTTTTT. Translated: CASSQVSGNNEKLFF.

The chain couples TRBV14 to TRBJ1-1; the match to TRBD1 covers 7 bases. There are 15 residues in the CDR3. V gave up 4 bases and J gave up 6 bases; unmatched junction bases: 11. Looked up from germline, CDR1 is SGHDN and CDR2 is FVKESK. The CDR3 here is CASSLRGGGGPEAFF. CDR3 nucleotide sequence: TGTGCCAGCAGCCTCCGCGGCGGAGGGGGCCCTGAAGCTTTCTTT.

The V and J genes are TRBV10-3 and TRBJ2-7; tentatively, D is TRBD1 (5 bases). With 10 bases removed from V and 1 base from J, the gap between germline ends came to 11 bases. CDR1 is ENHRY and CDR2 is SYGVKD in the germline V gene. CDR3 length: 12 residues. Written as DNA, the CDR3 is TGTGCCACTGCACAGGAGTCCTACGAGCAGTACTTC. Translating it yields CATAQESYEQYF.

J is TRBJ1-2 and V is TRBV5-5; 7 bases line up with TRBD1. Germline assignment: CDR1 SGHKS and CDR2 YYEKEE (reference sequence). The CDR3 is 13 amino acids. J gave up 4 bases and V 4 bases, and 4 bases lay outside the gene matches. This chain's CDR3 is CASSPDRVYGYTF. As DNA, the CDR3 is TGTGCCAGCAGCCCCGACAGGGTCTATGGCTACACCTTC.

V gene TRBV20-1 combines with J gene TRBJ1-2; D is unclear. The CDR3 is made up of 11 amino acids. With 1 base removed from V and 4 bases from J, the gap between germline ends came to 4 bases. Germline V gene sequence: CDR1 DFQATT, CDR2 SNEGSKA (reference sequence). DNA for the CDR3: TGCAGTGCTAGAGCCGGCTATGGCTACACCTTC. Translated: CSARAGYGYTF.

The chain combines TRBV5-8 with TRBJ2-3, with a weak D call TRBD2 (5 bases). CDR3 length equals 16 residues. With 4 bases removed from V and 1 base from J, the gap between germline ends came to 16 bases. Germline loops: CDR1 SGHTS, CDR2 YDEGEE. This CDR3 is CASSHGILKGTDTQYF. The CDR3 nucleotides read TGTGCCAGCAGCCACGGGATCCTCAAAGGCACAGATACGCAGTATTTT.

The V call is TRBV4-1, the J call TRBJ2-1; the D is unclear. Trimming shortened V by 0 bases and J by 1 base, and 7 bases separated the two germline ends. Germline V CDR1 and CDR2: MGHRA, YSYEKL. The CDR3 is 15 amino acids. The CDR3 DNA reads TGCGCCAGCAGCCAAGATTCTAAATCCTACAATGAGCAGTTCTTC. Residues: CASSQDSKSYNEQFF.

This clone was detected once. The V gene is TRBV12-3 or TRBV12-4, the J gene TRBJ2-5, with 9 bases fitting TRBD1. This CDR3 has 13 residues. V shed 5 bases and J 13 bases; nucleotides not matched to a gene: 11. CDR3 region: CASSLNRDRAAYF. CDR3 bases: TGTGCCAGCAGTCTGAACCGGGACAGGGCAGCGTACTTC.

The chain combines TRBV6-5 with TRBJ2-7, with TRBD1 identical over 9 bases. The CDR3 covers 14 residues. Trimming removed 5 bases from V and 2 bases from J; junction bases left unmatched: 4. The germline V gene encodes CDR1 MNHEY and CDR2 SVGAGI. CDR3 region: CASSTGQGAYEQYV. In nucleotides, the CDR3 is TGTGCCAGCAGTACGGGACAGGGCGCCTACGAGCAGTACGTC.

This clone turned up a few times. V and J are TRBV6-6 and TRBJ1-5; possible D gene TRBD1, 6 bases. CDR1 and CDR2 from the germline V gene are MNHNY and SVGAGI (reference sequence). Trimming removed 7 bases from V and 4 bases from J, with 14 bases in between. The CDR3 is made up of 14 amino acids. The CDR3 DNA follows: TGTGCCAGCACTCGGGGGGCTGGTAATCAGCCCCAGCATTTT. Its protein product is CASTRGAGNQPQHF.

The chain employs TRBV28 and TRBJ2-4, with 10 bases that match TRBD2. The length of the CDR3 is 16 residues. CDR1 MDHEN and CDR2 SYDVKM come from the germline V gene. Unmatched junction bases numbered 9, after V lost 1 base and J lost 9 bases. CDR3 nucleotide sequence: TGTGCCAGCAGTTTATCTAGCGGGGGCCCAGGAGGCATTCAGTACTTC. Residues: CASSLSSGGPGGIQYF.

The rearrangement joins TRBV24-1 to TRBJ1-2; TRBD1 might be the D (6 bases). This CDR3 contains 14 residues. CDR1 and CDR2 from the germline V gene are KGHDR and SFDVKD. V lost 3 bases, J lost 8 bases, and 15 bases lay in between. CDR3 DNA sequence: TGTGCCACCAGTGATAGTGGCAGGGGTGCGGGCTACACCTTC. Its protein product is CATSDSGRGAGYTF.

This chain connects TRBV11-3 to TRBJ2-5; TRBD1 agrees at 7 bases. Germline trimming cut 1 base from V and 9 bases from J; bases unmatched to any gene: 8. This CDR3 has 14 amino acids. CDR1 SGHNT and CDR2 YENEEA come from the germline V gene. The CDR3 is CASSLVRQGGPQYF. The CDR3 DNA is TGTGCCAGCAGCTTAGTGAGACAGGGCGGGCCCCAGTACTTC.

The rearrangement links TRBV4-1 to TRBJ2-7, with a weak D call TRBD2 (5 bases). The CDR3 is made up of 14 amino acids. The germline gives CDR1 MGHRA, CDR2 YSYEKL. V was clipped by 3 bases and J by 2 bases, with 11 bases between them. The CDR3 loop reads CASSHAGGTYEQYF. The CDR3 DNA sequence: TGCGCCAGCAGCCACGCCGGAGGCACCTACGAGCAGTACTTC.

V is TRBV6-2 or TRBV6-3 and J is TRBJ2-3; 15 bases align to TRBD2. The CDR3 consists of 16 residues. Germline values: CDR1 MNHEY, CDR2 SVGEGT. The V and J ends lost 5 bases and 7 bases, in that order; junction bases with no gene match: 7. The CDR3: CASSHGTSGGSHTQYF. For the CDR3, the DNA is TGTGCCAGCAGTCACGGGACTAGCGGGGGGTCCCATACGCAGTATTTT.

CDR3: CASSSGGGRSYEQYF. The CDR3 DNA is TGTGCCAGCAGCAGCGGGGGTGGGAGGTCCTACGAGCAGTACTTC. The chain uses TRBV7-8 and TRBJ2-7; 8 nucleotides align to TRBD2. Trimming at V came to 5 bases and at J to 1 base, leaving 7 bases not matched to a gene. Germline V CDR1 and CDR2: SGHVS, FQNEAQ. This CDR3 comprises 15 residues.

The chain is built from TRBV7-2 and TRBJ2-7; D may be TRBD1 (5 bases). Germline-derived CDR1 and CDR2 are SGHTA and FQGNSA. The ends were cut back, 6 bases at V and 4 bases at J, with 13 bases in the middle. The CDR3 extends over 13 amino acids. CDR3 bases: TGTGCCAGCAGAAGACAGAATTTATACGAGCAGTACTTC. It translates to CASRRQNLYEQYF.

The chain has TRBV6-1 and TRBJ2-7, with 8 bases fitting TRBD1. The V gene's germline CDR1 is MNHNS and CDR2 SASEGT. Trimming took 1 base from V and 4 from J; bases not matched to a gene: 3. The CDR3 has 14 amino acids. The CDR3 region is CASSEVQGAYEQYV. DNA of the CDR3: TGTGCCAGCAGTGAAGTTCAGGGGGCATACGAGCAGTACGTC.

This clone was detected once. The chain recombines TRBV11-2 with TRBJ2-3, with TRBD2 identical over 12 bases. The germline V gene has CDR1 SGHAT and CDR2 FQNNGV. The CDR3 spans 16 residues. After removal of 5 bases from V and 2 bases from J, the junction contained 5 bases not matched to a gene. For the CDR3, the DNA is TGTGCCAGCAGCCGGGCTAGCGGGAGGGTCACAGATACGCAGTATTTT. Residues: CASSRASGRVTDTQYF.

The chain has TRBV30 and TRBJ1-5; no reliable D call. The CDR3 is 15 residues long. V dropped 0 bases and J dropped 7 bases, with 16 bases sitting between them. Germline-derived CDR1 and CDR2 are GTSNPN and SVGIG (reference sequence). The CDR3 nucleotides read TGTGCCTGGAGTGTAAGGGCGGGGATCGGGCAGCCCCAGCATTTT. Its protein product is CAWSVRAGIGQPQHF.